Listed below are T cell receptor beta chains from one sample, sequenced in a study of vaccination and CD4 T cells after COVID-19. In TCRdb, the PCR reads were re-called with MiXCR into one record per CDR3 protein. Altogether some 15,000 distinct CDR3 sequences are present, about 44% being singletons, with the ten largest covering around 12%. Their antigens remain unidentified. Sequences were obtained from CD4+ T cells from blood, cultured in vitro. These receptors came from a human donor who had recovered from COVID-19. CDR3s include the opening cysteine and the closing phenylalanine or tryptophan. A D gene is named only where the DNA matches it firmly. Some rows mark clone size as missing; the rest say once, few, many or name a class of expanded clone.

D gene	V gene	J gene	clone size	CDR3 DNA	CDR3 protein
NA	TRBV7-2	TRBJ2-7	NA	TGTGCCAGCAGCTTAAAGGGGCCCTACGAGCAGTACTTC	CASSLKGPYEQYF
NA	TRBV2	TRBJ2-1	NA	TGTGCCGGAGGACAGGGATCTTGGGAGGGGCAGTTCTTC	CAGGQGSWEGQFF
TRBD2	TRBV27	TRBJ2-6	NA	TGTGCCAGCAGTGCCTCGGGGGGGGCGGTCACTGGGGCCAACGTCCTGACTTTC	CASSASGGAVTGANVLTF
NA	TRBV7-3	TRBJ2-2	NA	TGTGCCAGCAGCTTAACTGGATCGAACACCGGGGAGCTGTTTTTT	CASSLTGSNTGELFF
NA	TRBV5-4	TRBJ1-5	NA	TGTGCCAGCAGCTTGGGGGGCACTAATCAGCCCCAGCATTTT	CASSLGGTNQPQHF
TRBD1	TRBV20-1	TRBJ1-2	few	TGCAGTGCTTCTCGACAGGGCATAAAAGGAACCTATGGCTACACCTTC	CSASRQGIKGTYGYTF
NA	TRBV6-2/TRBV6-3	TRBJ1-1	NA	TGTGCCAGCAGAACCGGGACGCAAGCTTTCGGAGCTTTCTTT	CASRTGTQAFGAFF
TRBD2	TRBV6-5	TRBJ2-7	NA	TGTGCCAGCAGTTACTCGAGAAGCGGGAGCTCCTACGAGCAGTACTTC	CASSYSRSGSSYEQYF
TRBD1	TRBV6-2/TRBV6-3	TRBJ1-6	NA	TGTGCCAGCAGTCCGACAGGGAAGAATTCACCCCTCCACTTT	CASSPTGKNSPLHF
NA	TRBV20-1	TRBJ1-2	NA	TGCAGTGCTAGCCGCATGGAGACAGGCTATGGCTACACCTTC	CSASRMETGYGYTF
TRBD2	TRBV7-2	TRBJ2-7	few	TGTGCCAGCAGCCCCTCCGCCTGGCTAGCGGGGTCCCTCTACGAGCAGTACTTC	CASSPSAWLAGSLYEQYF
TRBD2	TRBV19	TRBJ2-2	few	TGTGCCAGTAGTTTGGGGGGGTTTGACACCGGGGAGCTGTTTTTT	CASSLGGFDTGELFF
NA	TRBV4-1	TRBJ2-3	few	TGCGCCAGCAGCCAAGATCGGCGAGATACGCAGTATTTT	CASSQDRRDTQYF
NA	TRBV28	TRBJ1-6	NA	TGTGCCAGCAGTCCCAATCCTCCCGGGTATTCGCCCCTCCACTTT	CASSPNPPGYSPLHF
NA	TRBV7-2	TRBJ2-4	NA	TGTGCCACCACCCTCAAGGGGCTGGACAAAAACATTCAGAACTTC	CATTLKGLDKNIQNF
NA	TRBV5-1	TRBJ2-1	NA	TGCGCCAGCAGCTTGGGAGGGGGGACACTGCTTTCCTACAATGAGCAGTTCTTC	CASSLGGGTLLSYNEQFF
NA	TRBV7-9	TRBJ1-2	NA	TGTGCCAGCAGCTTAGGAAAGGCGGACGGCTACACCTTC	CASSLGKADGYTF
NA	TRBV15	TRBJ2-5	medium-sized	TGTGCCACCAGCAGGGAAATTTCAGGGATCCAAGAGACCCAGTACTTC	CATSREISGIQETQYF